One sample yielded the 8 T cell receptor beta chains listed below, sequenced in a study of cytomegalovirus exposure and HLA in healthy donors. The PCR ran on 60 Vbeta and 13 Jbeta primers. The table came from immunoSEQ multiplex PCR; TCRdb's copy has only in-frame clones and leaves some out. The sample gives tens of thousands of clones, around 77% of which show up once; 0.45% to 0.6% is in the top ten. The sample taken for sequencing was PBMCs. The receptors were sampled from a man aged 25-45 years in good health and CMV-seronegative.

This chain connects TRBV7-8 to TRBJ2-1, with 8 bases lining up with TRBD2. CDR3 length: 16 residues. In germline, CDR1 is SGHVS, CDR2 FQNEAQ. V trimming: 2 bases; J trimming: 6 bases; junction bases outside the gene matches: 9. The CDR3 DNA is TGTGCCAGCAGCTTAAGACCCGGGGGGGCCGTCAATGAGCAGTTCTTC. Translating gives CASSLRPGGAVNEQFF.

The CDR3 sequence is CASSGGAYNEQFF. As DNA, the CDR3 is TGTGCCAGTAGCGGGGGGGCCTACAATGAGCAGTTCTTC. The genes are TRBV7-3 and TRBJ2-1; TRBD2 matches at 11 bases. This CDR3 comprises 13 residues. The germline gives CDR1 SGHTA, CDR2 FQGTGA. J was trimmed by 2 bases and V by 9 bases; bases with no gene match: 0.

J is TRBJ1-1 and V is TRBV5-4; 8 nucleotides align to TRBD1. The CDR3 runs to 14 residues. Germline V gives CDR1 SGHNT, CDR2 YYREEE (reference sequence). The J segment lost 1 base and the V segment lost 3 bases, leaving 2 bases of the junction unmatched. CDR3 loop: CASSWGQANTEAFF. The CDR3 DNA reads TGTGCCAGCAGCTGGGGACAGGCGAACACTGAAGCTTTCTTT.

This chain joins TRBV7-9 and TRBJ2-3; 9 positions match TRBD2. This CDR3 is 15 amino acids long. Trimming cost V 4 bases and J 4 bases; bases outside gene matches: 6. Per germline, CDR1 SEHNR and CDR2 FQNEAQ (reference sequence). Here the CDR3 reads CASSSSGIAADTQYF. The CDR3 bases are TGTGCCAGCAGCTCTAGCGGGATCGCTGCAGATACGCAGTATTTT.

The chain combines TRBV9 with TRBJ2-1; D may be TRBD2 (5 bases). Germline V gene lookup returns CDR1 SGDLS and CDR2 YYNGEE. The CDR3 totals 15 residues. V was trimmed by 4 bases and J by 0 bases, leaving 11 bases between them. CDR3 in DNA: TGTGCCAGCAGCCAAGAAGGGAGCTCCTACAATGAGCAGTTCTTC. It encodes CASSQEGSSYNEQFF.

The V call is TRBV5-1, the J call TRBJ2-5, with TRBD2 identical over 11 bases. The V and J ends lost 4 bases and 5 bases, in that order; junction bases with no gene match: 10. The CDR3 spans 16 residues. In germline, CDR1 is SGHRS, CDR2 YFSETQ. CDR3 nucleotides: TGCGCCAGCAGCCCGCCGAGTAGCGGGAGGGTCGAGACCCAGTACTTC. Its protein is CASSPPSSGRVETQYF.

This clone was observed a handful of times. The chain links TRBV4-3 to TRBJ2-7; weak D call: TRBD1 (6 bases). CDR1 is LGHNA, CDR2 YSLEER, per germline. V lost 0 bases and J lost 4, with 13 bases in between. The CDR3 sequence is 15 residues long. CDR3 in amino acids: CASSQDPRGGYEQYF. CDR3 sequence (DNA): TGCGCCAGCAGCCAAGACCCCAGGGGTGGGTACGAGCAGTACTTC.

The chain is built from TRBV5-1 and TRBJ2-4; TRBD1 is a possible D gene (6 bases). CDR1 and CDR2 from the germline V gene are SGHRS and YFSETQ. Trimming cost V 7 bases and J 0 bases, with 11 bases left between them. CDR3 length: 14 residues. Here the CDR3 reads CASSGDRAKNIQYF. DNA for the CDR3: TGCGCCAGCTCAGGGGACCGAGCCAAAAACATTCAGTACTTC.